Listed below are T cell receptor beta chains from one sample, sequenced in a study of T cells in Graves' hyperthyroidism and ophthalmopathy. TCRdb passed the multiplex PCR reads through MiXCR, listing each CDR3 protein once. The sample holds some 620,000 distinct CDR3 sequences; about 17% are singletons and the top ten take 3.5% to 4%. The sample comprised blood. The receptor source for this set is a woman in her twenties or thirties with Graves' hyperthyroidism. The CDR3 runs from the conserved cysteine through the conserved F or W. A D gene is named only where the DNA matches it firmly. Size is omitted from some rows. Given values are once, few, many or a class for expanded clones.

d_call	v_call	clone_size	j_call	cdr3_aa	cdr3_nt
.	TRBV28	few	TRBJ1-6	CASSSGSGNSPLHF	TGTGCCAGCAGTTCAGGGAGCGGTAATTCACCCCTCCACTTT
TRBD2	TRBV12-3/TRBV12-4	.	TRBJ2-7	CASSPSTIAGIDEQYF	TGTGCCAGCAGCCCCTCGACTATAGCGGGTATCGACGAGCAGTACTTC
.	TRBV2	many	TRBJ2-3	CASSEDESSTDTQYF	TGTGCCAGCAGTGAGGACGAATCAAGCACAGATACGCAGTATTTT
.	TRBV28	many	TRBJ2-1	CASRDNNEQFF	TGTGCCAGCAGGGATAACAATGAGCAGTTCTTC
TRBD1	TRBV6-1	many	TRBJ1-1	CASSLEGAQYSEAFF	TGTGCCAGCAGCTTGGAGGGGGCGCAGTACTCTGAAGCTTTCTTT
.	TRBV4-2	.	TRBJ2-7	CASSQDSRRGPEQYF	TGTGCCAGCAGCCAAGATAGTAGGAGGGGGCCCGAGCAGTACTTC
.	TRBV7-9	many	TRBJ2-3	CASSPWGARSTDTQYF	TGTGCCAGCAGCCCCTGGGGAGCGAGGAGCACAGATACGCAGTATTTT
.	TRBV2	many	TRBJ1-2	CASTEPGYGYTF	TGTGCCAGCACCGAACCGGGGTATGGCTACACCTTC
.	TRBV4-2	.	TRBJ2-1	CASSKDFRPAVPLGHEQFF	TGTGCCAGCAGCAAGGACTTCCGTCCCGCGGTACCCCTGGGCCATGAGCAGTTCTTC
.	TRBV6-1	.	TRBJ2-1	CASSSHERDNEQFF	TGTGCCAGCAGCTCCCACGAGCGGGACAATGAGCAGTTCTTC
.	TRBV9	few	TRBJ2-2	CASSVEGEENTGELFF	TGTGCCAGCAGCGTAGAAGGAGAGGAGAACACCGGGGAGCTGTTTTTT
.	TRBV27	many	TRBJ2-7	CASSLNGLSYEQYF	TGTGCCAGCAGTTTAAACGGCCTCTCCTACGAGCAGTACTTC
.	TRBV28	many	TRBJ1-4	CASSLGRDEKLFF	TGTGCCAGCAGTCTGGGACGGGATGAAAAACTGTTTTTT
.	TRBV4-1	.	TRBJ2-1	CASSHGTLNEQFF	TGCGCCAGCAGCCACGGGACTCTTAATGAGCAGTTCTTC
.	TRBV9	.	TRBJ2-2	CASSVEGANTGELFF	TGTGCCAGCAGCGTAGAGGGAGCGAACACCGGGGAGCTGTTTTTT
.	TRBV9	few	TRBJ2-1	CASSAPGSTYNEQFF	TGTGCCAGCAGCGCGCCAGGGAGTACCTACAATGAGCAGTTCTTC
TRBD2	TRBV4-1	.	TRBJ2-1	CASSQDQVAGGAEQFF	TGCGCCAGCAGCCAAGATCAGGTAGCGGGAGGCGCTGAGCAGTTCTTC
.	TRBV11-2	.	TRBJ1-1	CASSLGMELMNTEALF	TGTGCCAGCAGCTTAGGGATGGAACTCATGAACACTGAAGCTCTCTTT
.	TRBV5-1	.	TRBJ2-1	CASSLVGSYEQFF	TGCGCCAGCAGCTTGGTAGGCTCCTACGAGCAGTTCTTC
TRBD2	TRBV9	few	TRBJ2-5	CASSVDGALAGVGETQYF	TGTGCCAGCAGCGTAGATGGGGCGCTGGCGGGAGTTGGAGAGACCCAGTACTTC